The clone carrying this T cell receptor (beta chain) has just one count. The data stem from a study of blood T cells in healthy people across ages. The donors, healthy Caucasians from Russia, were aged roughly 6 to 90. Primers used in a second PCR of about 7 to 11 cycles were a sample-barcoded 5' primer and a J-beta primer mix. MiXCR was run by TCRdb on the 5' RACE reads, yielding one entry per CDR3 protein. The sample yields some 370,000 distinct CDR3 sequences, about 55% seen once. Specimen: blood. This sequence originates from a man aged 55 to 70 in good health.

The CDR3 coding sequence is TGTGCCAGCAGCTTAGGAGGGTGGCAGGCGACGGGTGAGCAGTACTTC. Its translation is CASSLGGWQATGEQYF. V is TRBV7-6 and J is TRBJ2-5, with TRBD2 as a possible D gene (5 bases). Trimming shortened V by 1 base and J by 11 bases, and 23 bases separated the two germline ends. CDR1 SGHVS and CDR2 FNYEAQ come from the germline V gene. The CDR3 extends over 16 amino acids. The complete variable domain, with remaining parts taken from reference TRBV7-6 and TRBJ2-5, reads GAGVSQSPRYKVTKRGQDVALRCDPISGHVSLYWYRQALGQGPEFLTYFNYEAQQDKSGLPNDRFSAERPEGSISTLTIQRTEQRDSAMYRCASSLGGWQATGEQYFGPGTRLLVL.